This T cell receptor beta chain originates from a study of response to subunit inactivated influenza vaccine. Overall study findings and caveats: Only a handful of new T cells, the authors suggested, are recruited with each seasonal influenza vaccination.

TCRdb reprocessed the RT-PCR reads via MiXCR and lists one record per CDR3 protein. The sample shows 700,000 to 800,000 distinct CDR3 sequences, about 18% of them seen only once. This clonotype was seen repeatedly, ten times or more. Its antigen is unidentified. This sequence originates from a middle-aged man who received an inactivated influenza vaccine. The sequences come from PBMCs from blood, collected approximately 5 days after vaccination.

CDR3 sequence: CASSLVVGEQYF. The CDR3 DNA sequence: TGTGCCAGCAGCTTAGTGGTTGGCGAGCAGTACTTC. The chain employs TRBV7-9 and TRBJ2-7, with D unresolved. V lost 1 base and J lost 6, with 7 bases in between. Germline loops: CDR1 SEHNR, CDR2 FQNEAQ (reference sequence). The CDR3 runs to 12 residues.